What follows are 24 T cell receptor beta chains derived from one specimen sequenced in a study of OX40 agonist ivuxolimab in advanced cancers. This table comes from immunoSEQ multiplex PCR, and its TCRdb copy is limited to in-frame clones, with some not included. The repertoire holds 50,000 or so clones, with just over 85% as singletons. The input for sequencing was CD4+ or CD8+ T cells sorted from blood, taken in a trial of the OX40 agonist ivuxolimab. The receptors shown here come from an adult with an advanced solid tumor such as melanoma, head and neck, liver or kidney cancer.

The chain combines TRBV11-3 with TRBJ2-7; a weak D match, TRBD1 (6 bases). This CDR3 is 13 amino acids long. The V end was cut by 5 bases, the J end by 3 bases, with 11 bases between. Germline assignment: CDR1 SGHNT and CDR2 YENEEA. CDR3 protein: CASSPATGYEQYF. CDR3 coding DNA: TGTGCCAGCAGCCCCGCGACAGGCTACGAGCAGTACTTC.

V gene TRBV7-6 combines with J gene TRBJ2-1; the match to TRBD2 covers 8 bases. In germline, CDR1 is SGHVS, CDR2 FNYEAQ. The CDR3 runs 19 residues. Losses at the gene ends were 5 bases for V and 3 bases for J; bases not matched to a gene: 18. This CDR3 is CASSLRNPPAGAHYNEQFF. The CDR3 DNA follows: TGTGCCAGCAGCCTTAGAAACCCCCCAGCGGGAGCCCACTACAATGAGCAGTTCTTC.

This chain uses TRBV6-1 with TRBJ2-2; D remains unclear. The CDR3 contains 12 residues. Between the trimmed V and J ends, which lost 3 bases and 5 bases, there was a span of 4 bases. From germline, CDR1 is MNHNS and CDR2 SASEGT. As DNA, the CDR3 is TGTGCCAGCAGTGATATTACCGGGGAGCTGTTTTTT. Its translation is CASSDITGELFF.

The V call is TRBV28, the J call TRBJ2-1, with D possibly TRBD1 on 6 matching bases. Germline V gene sequence: CDR1 MDHEN, CDR2 SYDVKM. This CDR3 region has 12 residues. Deletions cut 7 bases from V and 12 bases from J, with 16 bases between. Here the CDR3 DNA reads TGTGCCAGCACTCCCGACAGGCGGAGGCAGTTCTTC. It is translated as CASTPDRRRQFF.

This CDR3 is CASSLTRAPEQFF. Here the CDR3 DNA reads TGTGCCAGCAGCTTAACGCGGGCCCCTGAGCAGTTCTTC. This chain joins TRBV7-2 and TRBJ2-1, with D tentatively TRBD2 (5 bases). This CDR3 is 13 amino acids long. Germline assignment: CDR1 SGHTA and CDR2 FQGNSA. V was clipped by 2 bases and J by 9 bases, with 11 bases between them.

CDR3 protein: CASSLAPQGAREKLFF. In DNA form, the CDR3 reads TGCGCCAGCAGCTTGGCCCCCCAGGGGGCGAGGGAAAAACTGTTTTTT. V gene TRBV5-1 combines with J gene TRBJ1-4; 8 bases are shared with TRBD1. V shed 0 bases, J shed 8 bases, and the junction held 9 bases outside the gene matches. CDR1 is SGHRS, CDR2 YFSETQ, per germline. The CDR3 contains 16 residues.

The rearrangement uses TRBV15 and TRBJ2-7, with unresolved D. Trimming took 0 bases from V and 2 from J, leaving 8 bases between them. CDR1 and CDR2 (germline): LNHNV, YYDKDF (reference sequence). This CDR3 is built from 14 residues. Written as DNA, the CDR3 is TGTGCCACCAGCAGAGATGGGTCGGCCTACGAGCAGTACTTC. Translation: CATSRDGSAYEQYF.

The CDR3 is CASSLDRDSYNEQFF. Here the CDR3 DNA reads TGTGCCAGCAGCTTAGACCGGGACTCCTACAATGAGCAGTTCTTC. J is TRBJ2-1 and V is TRBV7-3; weak D call: TRBD2 (5 bases). This CDR3 is built from 15 residues. The ends were cut back, 2 bases at V and 0 bases at J, with 8 bases in the middle. Per the germline V gene, CDR1 is SGHTA and CDR2 is FQGTGA.

The chain recombines TRBV2 with TRBJ1-4, with D possibly matching TRBD1 (6 bases). This CDR3 comprises 14 residues. Germline loops: CDR1 SNHLY, CDR2 FYNNEI. V shed 3 bases and J shed 7 bases, with 12 bases lying between them. CDR3 region: CASSEWGAGEKLFF. Written as DNA, the CDR3 is TGTGCCAGCAGTGAGTGGGGGGCTGGTGAAAAACTGTTTTTT.

This chain joins TRBV28 and TRBJ1-5; 7 bases fit TRBD1. Unmatched junction bases numbered 5, after V lost 8 bases and J lost 1 base. This CDR3 contains 14 residues. Per the germline V gene, CDR1 is MDHEN and CDR2 is SYDVKM. The CDR3 loop reads CASGGTVSNQPQHF. In DNA, the CDR3 is TGTGCCAGCGGGGGGACAGTCAGCAATCAGCCCCAGCATTTT.

The chain links TRBV28 to TRBJ2-1, with TRBD2 matching 7 bases. The CDR3 runs to 16 residues. Germline lookup yields CDR1 MDHEN and CDR2 SYDVKM. V gave up 2 bases and J gave up 1 base; unmatched junction bases: 5. CDR3 bases: TGTGCCAGCAGTTTAGGCGGGAGATTTTCCTACAATGAGCAGTTCTTC. Translated: CASSLGGRFSYNEQFF.

The chain employs TRBV28 and TRBJ2-7; possibly TRBD1 for D (6 bases). Per the germline V gene, CDR1 is MDHEN and CDR2 is SYDVKM. The CDR3 covers 14 residues. V was trimmed by 2 bases and J by 0 bases, leaving 8 bases between them. The DNA for the CDR3 is TGTGCCAGCAGTTTACTACAGGGCTCCTACGAGCAGTACTTC. Its protein is CASSLLQGSYEQYF.

This rearrangement joins TRBV4-2 to TRBJ2-5; a weak D match, TRBD2 (7 bases). Trimming cost V 2 bases and J 5 bases, with 18 bases left between them. Germline V gene sequence: CDR1 LGHNA, CDR2 YNFKEQ. The CDR3 covers 16 residues. CDR3 sequence: CASSQPRGGGLETQYF. The DNA of the CDR3 is TGTGCCAGCAGCCAACCAAGGGGGGGAGGGTTGGAGACCCAGTACTTC.

This rearrangement joins TRBV5-1 to TRBJ1-2, with a tentative D call TRBD1 (5 bases). V lost 4 bases and J lost 6, with 13 bases in between. The CDR3 is 13 residues long. Per germline, CDR1 SGHRS and CDR2 YFSETQ. The CDR3 DNA reads as TGCGCCAGCAGCCTTCAAGACAGAGATGGCTACACCTTC. This translates into CASSLQDRDGYTF.

V is TRBV16 and J is TRBJ2-7; D gene unclear. Germline V gene lookup returns CDR1 KGHSY and CDR2 FQNENV. Trimming shortened V by 5 bases and J by 5 bases, and 19 bases separated the two germline ends. The CDR3 has 15 amino acids. The CDR3 reads CASSSSSVVTHEQYF. The DNA of the CDR3 is TGTGCCAGCAGCTCCTCTTCCGTTGTGACTCACGAGCAGTACTTC.

This chain joins TRBV5-8 and TRBJ2-5; 8 nucleotides match TRBD1. This CDR3 contains 13 residues. Germline V CDR1 and CDR2: SGHTS, YDEGEE. V was clipped by 4 bases and J by 4 bases; unmatched bases: 3. In nucleotides, the CDR3 is TGTGCCAGCAGCCCCACAGGGGGAGAGACCCAGTACTTC. Protein product: CASSPTGGETQYF.

This clone was picked up one time. The chain has TRBV15 and TRBJ2-3, with unresolved D. Germline V CDR1 and CDR2: LNHNV, YYDKDF (reference sequence). This CDR3 has 13 amino acids. V was pared by 3 bases and J by 7 bases, with 11 bases between. The CDR3 DNA reads TGTGCCACCAGCAGCCTTGGGTCGAATACGCAGTATTTT. Protein: CATSSLGSNTQYF.

This sequence joins TRBV7-9 and TRBJ1-3, with 8 bases that match TRBD1. The CDR3 sequence is 13 residues long. Germline V gives CDR1 SEHNR, CDR2 FQNEAQ (reference sequence). After removal of 3 bases from V and 8 bases from J, the junction contained 3 bases not matched to a gene. CDR3 sequence (DNA): TGTGCCAGCAGCTTGGACAGGGCGGACACCATATATTTT. Translation gives CASSLDRADTIYF.

J is TRBJ2-2 and V is TRBV19, with TRBD1 matching over 8 bases. Germline loops: CDR1 LNHDA, CDR2 SQIVND (reference sequence). Trimming took 8 bases from V and 3 from J; bases not matched to a gene: 5. The CDR3 is 14 residues long. Here the CDR3 reads CASFRGLYTGELFF. The DNA of the CDR3 is TGTGCCAGTTTCAGGGGGCTTTACACCGGGGAGCTGTTTTTT.

The DNA of the CDR3 is TGTGCCATCAGTGAGTCAGTCAGAGCGGGGGGCCGGACAGATACGCAGTATTTT. It encodes CAISESVRAGGRTDTQYF. This chain uses TRBV10-3 with TRBJ2-3, with 9 bases aligning to TRBD2. V lost 0 bases, J lost 3 bases, and 10 bases stayed unmatched. CDR1 and CDR2 from the germline V gene are ENHRY and SYGVKD. The CDR3 runs 18 residues.

The rearrangement links TRBV2 to TRBJ1-2, with 8 bases that match TRBD1. Germline values: CDR1 SNHLY, CDR2 FYNNEI. The CDR3 extends over 15 amino acids. The V and J ends lost 1 base and 6 bases, in that order; junction bases with no gene match: 7. CDR3 DNA: TGTGCCAGCAGTGAAGTTGGCAGGGGGCGGGATGGCTACACCTTC. Translated: CASSEVGRGRDGYTF. Full variable domain (remainder filled in from reference TRBV2 and TRBJ1-2): EPEVTQTPSHQVTQMGQEVILRCVPISNHLYFYWYRQILGQKVEFLVSFYNNEISEKSEIFDDQFSVERPDGSNFTLKIRSTKLEDSAMYFCASSEVGRGRDGYTFGSGTRLTVV.

V usage is TRBV7-2 and J usage is TRBJ1-1; 10 nucleotides line up with TRBD1. The CDR3 is 16 amino acids. The J segment lost 4 bases and the V segment lost 6 bases, leaving 11 bases of the junction unmatched. Germline V gives CDR1 SGHTA, CDR2 FQGNSA. The CDR3 loop reads CASRDGTGVGGTEAFF. CDR3 bases: TGTGCCAGCAGGGATGGGACAGGGGTGGGTGGCACTGAAGCTTTCTTT.

The genes are TRBV9 and TRBJ1-2; D uncertain. Trimming stripped 2 bases from V and 6 bases from J, with 17 bases between. CDR1 is SGDLS and CDR2 is YYNGEE in the germline V gene. This CDR3 spans 15 amino acids. The CDR3 loop is CASSVGERVGHGYTF. The CDR3 coding sequence is TGTGCCAGCAGCGTCGGTGAGAGGGTTGGCCATGGCTACACCTTC.

The J gene is TRBJ2-5, the V gene TRBV27; perhaps TRBD2 as D (6 bases). The CDR3 has 15 residues. Looked up from germline, CDR1 is MNHEY and CDR2 is SMNVEV (reference sequence). V was shortened by 3 bases and J by 1 base, with 12 bases between the two germline ends. CDR3 sequence: CASSFRGYTQETQYF. The CDR3 DNA is TGTGCCAGCAGTTTCCGGGGGTATACCCAAGAGACCCAGTACTTC.